These 26 T cell receptor beta chains originate from one sample sequenced in a study of T cell responses to AZD1222 COVID-19 vaccine. TCRdb's table, derived via immunoSEQ multiplex PCR, lists solely in-frame clones and lacks some. The sample holds about 180,000 clones, over 75% seen once. The starting material was peripheral blood, obtained on day 0 of AZD1222 vaccination. Receptors were obtained from an adult in good health.

The rearrangement links TRBV6-5 to TRBJ1-1; D remains unclear. CDR1 and CDR2 (germline): MNHEY, SVGAGI. Between the trimmed V and J ends, which lost 5 bases and 1 base, there was a span of 8 bases. The CDR3 totals 13 residues. The CDR3 nucleotides are TGTGCCAGCAGTACACAGCCGAACACTGAAGCTTTCTTT. Translating it yields CASSTQPNTEAFF.

V and J are TRBV2 and TRBJ2-7, with D possibly matching TRBD1 (7 bases). Germline assignment: CDR1 SNHLY and CDR2 FYNNEI. The CDR3 has 17 residues. The V gene lost 0 bases and the J gene lost 5 bases, with 20 bases spanning the gap. The CDR3 sequence: CASSEALQGRGDDEQYF. CDR3 coding DNA: TGTGCCAGCAGTGAAGCGCTTCAGGGCAGGGGGGACGACGAGCAGTACTTC.

The chain joins TRBV9 to TRBJ2-3; 10 bases fit TRBD2. This CDR3 is 17 amino acids long. Germline values: CDR1 SGDLS, CDR2 YYNGEE. V dropped 3 bases and J dropped 4; count of bases not matched to a gene: 11. The CDR3 spells CASSEGIAGGRADTQYF. The CDR3 bases are TGTGCCAGCAGCGAGGGGATAGCGGGGGGCCGAGCAGATACGCAGTATTTT.

The chain employs TRBV4-3 and TRBJ2-2; tentative D call: TRBD2 (6 bases). The germline V gene has CDR1 LGHNA and CDR2 YSLEER. CDR3 size: 13 residues. Trimming removed 8 bases from V and 6 bases from J, with 13 bases in between. The CDR3 coding sequence is TGCGCCAGCCCAGGGCGCGGGGCCGGGGAGCTGTTTTTT. Translated, it gives CASPGRGAGELFF.

The chain employs TRBV7-3 and TRBJ2-2, with TRBD1 matching 9 bases. After removal of 5 bases from V and 4 bases from J, the junction contained 8 bases not matched to a gene. The CDR3 runs 16 residues. CDR1 and CDR2 (germline): SGHTA, FQGTGA. In DNA form, the CDR3 reads TGTGCCAGCAGCCTAAATCCGACAGGGGGCACCGGGGAGCTGTTTTTT. Translating gives CASSLNPTGGTGELFF.

The chain combines TRBV7-3 with TRBJ2-5, with D perhaps TRBD2 (6 bases). The CDR3 has 15 amino acids. Per germline, CDR1 SGHTA and CDR2 FQGTGA. Trimming took 1 base from V and 2 from J, leaving 11 bases between them. In DNA form, the CDR3 reads TGTGCCAGCAGCTTAAGCCCGGGACTTCAAGAGACCCAGTACTTC. Its protein product is CASSLSPGLQETQYF. Based on the CDR3 plus reference TRBV7-3 and TRBJ2-5, the full variable domain is GAGVSQTPSNKVTEKGKYVELRCDPISGHTALYWYRQSLGQGPEFLIYFQGTGAADDSGLPNDRFFAVRPEGSVSTLKIQRTERGDSAVYLCASSLSPGLQETQYFGPGTRLLVL.

The chain couples TRBV19 to TRBJ1-2; 10 bases map to TRBD1. V shed 8 bases, J shed 8 bases, and the junction held 5 bases outside the gene matches. The CDR3 contains 12 residues. CDR1 is LNHDA, CDR2 SQIVND, per germline (reference sequence). DNA of the CDR3: TGTGCCAGTGGACAGGGGGGCTTGGGCTACACCTTC. The encoded protein is CASGQGGLGYTF.

This chain uses TRBV30 with TRBJ1-5, with D unresolved. This CDR3 has 12 amino acids. CDR1 GTSNPN and CDR2 SVGIG come from the germline V gene (reference sequence). V was shortened by 2 bases and J by 6 bases, with 8 bases between the two germline ends. In nucleotides, the CDR3 is TGTGCCTGGAGTCCCGGGTTTCAGCCCCAGCATTTT. It translates to CAWSPGFQPQHF.

This clone was seen a handful of times. The chain has TRBV4-3 and TRBJ1-5; 7 bases are a match to TRBD1. With V trimmed by 0 bases and J by 7 bases, 0 bases remained unmatched. Germline CDR1 and CDR2: LGHNA and YSLEER. The CDR3 spans 13 residues. CDR3 coding DNA: TGCGCCAGCAGCCAAGACAGGGGGCAGCCCCAGCATTTT. Encoded protein: CASSQDRGQPQHF.

CDR3 DNA: TGTGCCAGCAGCGTAGCGGGGGGGACAGGGAATGGCTACACCTTC. Residues: CASSVAGGTGNGYTF. This chain uses TRBV9 with TRBJ1-2, with 9 bases aligning to TRBD1. The V and J ends lost 0 bases and 6 bases, in that order; junction bases with no gene match: 6. This CDR3 is built from 15 residues. The germline CDR1 and CDR2 sequences are SGDLS and YYNGEE.

This clone was counted ten times or more. J is TRBJ1-1 and V is TRBV18; D might be TRBD1 (6 bases). Germline V gene data show CDR1 as KGHSH and CDR2 as LQKENI. The V end lost 6 bases, the J end lost 3 bases, and 11 bases lay between the germline ends. The CDR3 has 13 amino acids. DNA of the CDR3: TGTGCCAGCTCTCTGGGGGGCGACACTGAAGCTTTCTTT. It translates to CASSLGGDTEAFF.

The chain recombines TRBV29-1 with TRBJ1-2, with 12 bases that match TRBD1. Germline trimming cut 6 bases from V and 4 bases from J; bases unmatched to any gene: 15. Germline loops: CDR1 SQVTM, CDR2 ANQGSEA. The CDR3 covers 17 residues. This chain's CDR3 is CSVRAGTGGGLGYGYTF. For the CDR3, the DNA is TGCAGCGTGCGAGCCGGGACAGGGGGCGGGCTCGGCTATGGCTACACCTTC.

The rearrangement links TRBV29-1 to TRBJ2-7, with a possible D match to TRBD1 (5 bases). Trimming left V 6 bases short and J 4 bases short, with 16 bases between. The CDR3 consists of 13 residues. CDR1 is SQVTM and CDR2 is ANQGSEA in the germline V gene. The CDR3, as DNA: TGCAGCGTCCACTCAGACAGACTTTACGAGCAGTACTTC. Its protein is CSVHSDRLYEQYF.

The chain carries TRBV5-1 and TRBJ1-6; a weak D match, TRBD1 (6 bases). CDR1 and CDR2 (germline): SGHRS, YFSETQ. CDR3 length: 14 residues. V shed 5 bases and J shed 7 bases, with 13 bases lying between them. CDR3: CASSPWDTNSPLHF. In DNA, the CDR3 is TGCGCCAGCAGTCCTTGGGACACCAATTCACCCCTCCACTTT.

A remark on this clone: Within the sample, other DNA sequences also encode this same CDR3. The J gene is TRBJ1-2, the V gene TRBV29-1; perhaps TRBD1 as D (5 bases). The V end was cut by 2 bases, the J end by 5 bases, with 9 bases between. The CDR3 contains 12 residues. Germline V gene lookup returns CDR1 SQVTM and CDR2 ANQGSEA. As DNA, the CDR3 is TGCAGCGTTGAACCGGGGGGGTATGGCTACACCTTC. It specifies CSVEPGGYGYTF.

The chain recombines TRBV7-2 with TRBJ2-3; 7 nucleotides match TRBD2. The length of the CDR3 is 15 residues. Germline V lookup: CDR1 SGHTA, CDR2 FQGNSA. The ends lost 0 bases at V and 3 bases at J; junction bases unmatched: 3. The CDR3 spells CASSLASSGTDTQYF. The CDR3 region has the DNA TGTGCCAGCAGCTTAGCCTCTAGCGGAACAGATACGCAGTATTTT.

The chain combines TRBV29-1 with TRBJ2-7; 8 bases fit TRBD1. The CDR3 runs 14 residues. Germline trimming cut 4 bases from V and 2 bases from J; bases unmatched to any gene: 7. Germline CDR1 and CDR2: SQVTM and ANQGSEA. The chain's CDR3 is CSVVRLQGAYEQYF. In nucleotides, the CDR3 is TGCAGCGTTGTACGCCTACAGGGGGCCTACGAGCAGTACTTC.

The CDR3 coding sequence is TGTGCCAGCAGCCCCAATTCGAACAGATATGGCTACACCTTC. This gives the protein CASSPNSNRYGYTF. V gene TRBV11-1 combines with J gene TRBJ1-2; no clear D. V was shortened by 5 bases and J by 5 bases, with 15 bases between the two germline ends. The CDR3 extends over 14 amino acids. The germline V gene has CDR1 SGHAT and CDR2 FQDESV (reference sequence).

The chain recombines TRBV7-2 with TRBJ1-1, with 7 bases identical to TRBD1. CDR1 and CDR2 (germline): SGHTA, FQGNSA. V lost 7 bases, J lost 0 bases, and 11 bases stayed unmatched. There are 16 residues in the CDR3. As DNA, the CDR3 is TGTGCCAGCAACATATCCCCAGGGGGAATGAACACTGAAGCTTTCTTT. Its translation is CASNISPGGMNTEAFF.

The chain links TRBV19 to TRBJ1-1, with 7 bases matching TRBD1. The CDR3 contains 13 residues. J gave up 5 bases and V 4 bases, and 4 bases lay outside the gene matches. Germline V CDR1 and CDR2: LNHDA, SQIVND (reference sequence). As DNA, the CDR3 is TGTGCCAGTAGTAAGGGGGCGGAAACTGAAGCTTTCTTT. Amino acid sequence: CASSKGAETEAFF.

The chain links TRBV19 to TRBJ1-2; a possible D gene is TRBD1 (6 bases). The V and J ends lost 0 bases and 4 bases respectively, with 9 bases between them. The V gene's germline CDR1 is LNHDA and CDR2 SQIVND (reference sequence). The CDR3 runs 14 residues. The CDR3 sequence: CASSIDRGPYGYTF. In DNA, the CDR3 is TGTGCCAGTAGTATAGATCGGGGGCCCTATGGCTACACCTTC.

Only one count was recorded for this clone. The chain joins TRBV2 to TRBJ1-1, with D possibly matching TRBD1 (5 bases). Germline CDR1 is SNHLY and CDR2 is FYNNEI. Trimming removed 4 bases at V and 3 bases at J, with 9 bases between. The CDR3 runs 13 residues. The CDR3 region has the DNA TGTGCCAGCAGTGGACAGAGCTACACTGAAGCTTTCTTT. Translating gives CASSGQSYTEAFF.

The chain recombines TRBV15 with TRBJ2-5, with 10 nucleotides matching TRBD1. CDR1 LNHNV and CDR2 YYDKDF come from the germline V gene (reference sequence). The CDR3 sequence is 15 residues long. Trimming cost V 1 base and J 5 bases; bases outside gene matches: 4. The CDR3 DNA is TGTGCCACCAGCAGAGGGGGACAGGGGAGGGAGACCCAGTACTTC. It encodes CATSRGGQGRETQYF.

The genes are TRBV7-3 and TRBJ2-3, with a tentative D call TRBD2 (6 bases). This CDR3 comprises 13 residues. Germline V lookup: CDR1 SGHTA, CDR2 FQGTGA. The V and J ends lost 8 bases and 2 bases respectively, with 11 bases between them. The CDR3 DNA reads TGTGCCAGCGGAGGGACCCTCACAGATACGCAGTATTTT. Protein: CASGGTLTDTQYF.

The rearrangement uses TRBV27 and TRBJ2-7; D is tentatively TRBD1 or TRBD2 (5 bases each). The germline CDR1 and CDR2 sequences are MNHEY and SMNVEV (reference sequence). This CDR3 is built from 11 residues. V gave up 8 bases and J gave up 6 bases, with 11 bases separating them. The CDR3 sequence: CASVRGSEQYF. In DNA form, the CDR3 reads TGTGCCAGCGTGAGGGGTAGCGAGCAGTACTTC.

This clone has just one count. The V call is TRBV18, the J call TRBJ2-4; D tentatively reads TRBD1 or TRBD2 (5 bases each). Deletions cut 3 bases from V and 8 bases from J, with 26 bases between. This CDR3 is 18 amino acids long. CDR1 KGHSH and CDR2 LQKENI come from the germline V gene. CDR3 nucleotides: TGTGCCAGCTCACCTCTACGGCCGGGACCGGGTCGCCCCCACATTCAGTACTTC. Its translation: CASSPLRPGPGRPHIQYF.